The present T cell receptor (beta chain) was sequenced within a study of identical twins' blood T cells. Study findings and constraints: Twins shared more top CDR3 clonotypes than unrelated donors did. Shared CDR3 clonotype counts tracked mainly the product of cloneset sizes.

How the authors handled the data: Clonotypes per individual ranged from about 90,000 to nearly 500,000. TCRdb recomputed calls from the 5' RACE reads with MiXCR, one row per CDR3 protein. These V and J calls rely on TCRdb rather than the paper's analysis. This sample has hundreds of thousands of distinct CDR3 sequences, with around 30% found just once. All three twin pairs grew up together with likely shared infections and vaccines. The CDR3 consists of 16 residues. V gave up 0 bases and J gave up 2 bases, with 13 bases separating them. From germline, CDR1 is SGHNT and CDR2 YYREEE (reference sequence). A word on this clonotype: Its antigen is not identified.

The specimen was PBMCs. The V and J genes are TRBV5-4 and TRBJ2-3, with D perhaps TRBD2 (6 bases). This receptor was taken from a woman between 18 and 50 years old in good health. The CDR3 here is CASSLGGGELTDTQYF. The CDR3 DNA reads TGTGCCAGCAGCTTGGGGGGCGGGGAGCTCACAGATACGCAGTATTTT.